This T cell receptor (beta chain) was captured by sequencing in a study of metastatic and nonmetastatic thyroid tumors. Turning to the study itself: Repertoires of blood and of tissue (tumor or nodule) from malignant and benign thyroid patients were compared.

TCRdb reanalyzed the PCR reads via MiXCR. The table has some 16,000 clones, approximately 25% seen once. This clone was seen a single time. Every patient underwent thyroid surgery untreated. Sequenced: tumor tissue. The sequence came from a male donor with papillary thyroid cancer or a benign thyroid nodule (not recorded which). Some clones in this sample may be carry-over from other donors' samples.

The CDR3 DNA reads as TGTGCCAGCAGCTTAGTGTGGGGCGGGTCACCCCTCCACTTT. Translated: CASSLVWGGSPLHF. The chain has TRBV11-3 and TRBJ1-6, with D perhaps TRBD1 (5 bases). The germline V gene has CDR1 SGHNT and CDR2 YENEEA. V was shortened by 1 base and J by 10 bases, with 11 bases between the two germline ends. The CDR3 totals 14 residues. Combining the CDR3 with reference TRBV11-3 and TRBJ1-6 gives the whole variable domain EAGVVQSPRYKIIEKKQPVAFWCNPISGHNTLYWYLQNLGQGPELLIRYENEEAVDDSQLPKDRFSAERLKGVDSTLKIQPAELGDSAVYLCASSLVWGGSPLHFGNGTRLTVT.